A selection of T cell receptor beta chains follows, all from one sample in a study of CD8 T cell repertoires and HIV-1 epitope variants. Their specific antigens are unknown. Data came from immunoSEQ multiplex PCR; TCRdb stores just in-frame clones and leaves some out. The sample carries roughly 4,200 clones, about two thirds recorded once. Source material: cultured CD8+ T cells derived from PBMCs. The source of these receptors is a male donor with HIV. Both conserved end residues are part of each CDR3. Fields, in order: CDR3 protein, CDR3 DNA, D gene, V gene, clone size, J gene. A D gene is named only where the DNA matches it firmly. Clone size, where shown, is once, few, many, or a class for clones that have expanded.

cdr3_aa: CASSSRLTTF; cdr3_nt: TGTGCCAGCAGTTCGCGGTTGACAACCTTC; d_call: NA; v_call: TRBV6-4; clone_size: NA; j_call: TRBJ1-2
cdr3_aa: CASSRGSTDTQYF; cdr3_nt: TGTGCCAGCAGCCGGGGGAGCACAGATACGCAGTATTTT; d_call: NA; v_call: TRBV27; clone_size: NA; j_call: TRBJ2-3
cdr3_aa: CASGGPPYEQYF; cdr3_nt: TGTGCCAGTGGGGGGCCCCCCTACGAGCAGTACTTC; d_call: NA; v_call: TRBV27; clone_size: few; j_call: TRBJ2-7
cdr3_aa: CASSPRWAGATDTQYF; cdr3_nt: TGTGCCAGCAGCCCCCGGTGGGCGGGGGCCACAGATACGCAGTATTTT; d_call: NA; v_call: TRBV9; clone_size: NA; j_call: TRBJ2-3
cdr3_aa: CASSPFRSPDTQYF; cdr3_nt: TGTGCCAGCAGCCCCTTTCGGTCTCCAGATACGCAGTATTTT; d_call: NA; v_call: TRBV28; clone_size: NA; j_call: TRBJ2-3
cdr3_aa: CASSWGGVTDTQYF; cdr3_nt: TGTGCCAGCAGTTGGGGGGGGGTCACAGATACGCAGTATTTT; d_call: TRBD2; v_call: TRBV27; clone_size: NA; j_call: TRBJ2-3
cdr3_aa: CASSYGLGSYEQYF; cdr3_nt: TGTGCCAGCAGTTACGGGTTAGGATCCTACGAGCAGTACTTC; d_call: NA; v_call: TRBV6-6; clone_size: NA; j_call: TRBJ2-7
cdr3_aa: CASSTQTDRTMREKLFF; cdr3_nt: TGTGCCAGTAGTACACAAACGGACAGGACGATGCGGGAAAAACTGTTTTTT; d_call: TRBD1; v_call: TRBV19; clone_size: NA; j_call: TRBJ1-4
cdr3_aa: CASRDLEGNTEAFF; cdr3_nt: TGTGCCAGCAGAGACTTAGAGGGGAACACTGAAGCTTTCTTT; d_call: NA; v_call: TRBV6-5; clone_size: NA; j_call: TRBJ1-1
cdr3_aa: CASSRQGGPYEQYF; cdr3_nt: TGTGCCAGCAGTAGACAGGGAGGTCCCTACGAGCAGTACTTC; d_call: NA; v_call: TRBV27; clone_size: NA; j_call: TRBJ2-7
cdr3_aa: CASSLLANKAFF; cdr3_nt: TGTGCCAGCAGTTTATTAGCGAATAAAGCTTTCTTT; d_call: NA; v_call: TRBV28; clone_size: NA; j_call: TRBJ1-1
cdr3_aa: CSVEWYWTGESNEQFF; cdr3_nt: TGCAGCGTTGAATGGTATTGGACAGGGGAGTCCAATGAGCAGTTCTTC; d_call: TRBD1; v_call: TRBV29-1; clone_size: NA; j_call: TRBJ2-1
cdr3_aa: CASSFGRREQYF; cdr3_nt: TGTGCCAGCAGTTTTGGCCGTAGGGAGCAGTACTTC; d_call: NA; v_call: TRBV28; clone_size: NA; j_call: TRBJ2-7
cdr3_aa: CSVEDVFGGASYNEQFF; cdr3_nt: TGCAGCGTTGAAGATGTTTTCGGGGGTGCGTCCTACAATGAGCAGTTCTTC; d_call: NA; v_call: TRBV29-1; clone_size: NA; j_call: TRBJ2-1
cdr3_aa: CASSNRGSNQPQHF; cdr3_nt: TGTGCCAGCTCGAATAGGGGTAGCAATCAGCCCCAGCATTTT; d_call: NA; v_call: TRBV6-1; clone_size: NA; j_call: TRBJ1-5
cdr3_aa: CASSNGGAQFF; cdr3_nt: TGTGCCAGCAGCAACGGGGGCGCGCAGTTCTTC; d_call: NA; v_call: TRBV7-6; clone_size: NA; j_call: TRBJ2-1
cdr3_aa: CASSVSGGGTDTQYF; cdr3_nt: TGTGCCAGCAGCGTTAGCGGGGGCGGCACAGATACGCAGTATTTT; d_call: TRBD2; v_call: TRBV7-3; clone_size: NA; j_call: TRBJ2-3
cdr3_aa: CASSPGLAGDGTQYF; cdr3_nt: TGTGCCAGCAGCCCAGGACTAGCGGGGGATGGGACCCAGTACTTC; d_call: TRBD2; v_call: TRBV9; clone_size: few; j_call: TRBJ2-5
cdr3_aa: CASSSAGIDQETQYF; cdr3_nt: TGTGCCAGCAGCTCCGCCGGGATAGATCAAGAGACCCAGTACTTC; d_call: NA; v_call: TRBV5-3; clone_size: NA; j_call: TRBJ2-5
cdr3_aa: CASSDSSGGQGEQFF; cdr3_nt: TGCGCCAGCAGTGATTCGAGCGGGGGGCAAGGTGAGCAGTTCTTC; d_call: TRBD2; v_call: TRBV10-2; clone_size: NA; j_call: TRBJ2-1
cdr3_aa: CASSPLSGGLYNEQFF; cdr3_nt: TGTGCCAGCAGCCCCCTCTCTGGGGGGCTCTACAATGAGCAGTTCTTC; d_call: NA; v_call: TRBV13; clone_size: medium-sized; j_call: TRBJ2-1
cdr3_aa: CASSYGGDRGHNEQFF; cdr3_nt: TGTGCCAGCAGTTACGGGGGGGACAGGGGCCACAATGAGCAGTTCTTC; d_call: TRBD1; v_call: TRBV6-6; clone_size: NA; j_call: TRBJ2-1
cdr3_aa: CASSALGNEQFF; cdr3_nt: TGTGCCAGCAGCGCCCTAGGGAATGAGCAGTTCTTC; d_call: NA; v_call: TRBV14; clone_size: few; j_call: TRBJ2-1
cdr3_aa: CASSYLGQADTQYF; cdr3_nt: TGTGCCAGCAGTTACCTGGGACAGGCGGATACGCAGTATTTT; d_call: TRBD1; v_call: TRBV6-5; clone_size: NA; j_call: TRBJ2-3
cdr3_aa: CASSPTSGKDTDTQYF; cdr3_nt: TGTGCCAGCAGCCCCACTAGCGGGAAAGATACAGATACGCAGTATTTT; d_call: TRBD2; v_call: TRBV5-8; clone_size: NA; j_call: TRBJ2-3
cdr3_aa: CASSVGQGPLGYTF; cdr3_nt: TGTGCCAGCAGTGTTGGACAGGGGCCCTTAGGCTACACCTTC; d_call: TRBD1; v_call: TRBV6-5; clone_size: NA; j_call: TRBJ1-2
cdr3_aa: CAGDVRDSSYEQYF; cdr3_nt: TGTGCCGGGGACGTCCGGGACAGTTCCTACGAGCAGTACTTC; d_call: TRBD1; v_call: TRBV30; clone_size: NA; j_call: TRBJ2-7
cdr3_aa: CASSFLRDRGIVLGGYTF; cdr3_nt: TGTGCCAGCAGTTTTTTGCGGGACAGGGGCATAGTTTTAGGAGGCTACACCTTC; d_call: TRBD1; v_call: TRBV28; clone_size: NA; j_call: TRBJ1-2
cdr3_aa: CASSLRPLAGGHYNEQFF; cdr3_nt: TGTGCCAGCAGCTTAAGACCCCTAGCGGGGGGACACTACAATGAGCAGTTCTTC; d_call: TRBD2; v_call: TRBV7-3; clone_size: NA; j_call: TRBJ2-1
cdr3_aa: CASSLGENTEAFF; cdr3_nt: TGTGCCAGCAGCTTAGGGGAGAACACTGAAGCTTTCTTT; d_call: NA; v_call: TRBV7-9; clone_size: once; j_call: TRBJ1-1
cdr3_aa: CASQESSGGPSSYEQYF; cdr3_nt: TGCGCCAGCCAGGAGAGTAGCGGGGGTCCGAGCTCCTACGAGCAGTACTTC; d_call: TRBD2; v_call: TRBV5-1; clone_size: NA; j_call: TRBJ2-7
cdr3_aa: CASSPWPVELDYGYTF; cdr3_nt: TGTGCCAGCAGCCCTTGGCCGGTAGAATTGGACTATGGCTACACCTTC; d_call: NA; v_call: TRBV7-9; clone_size: NA; j_call: TRBJ1-2
cdr3_aa: CASSQEPGAGALSSYEQYF; cdr3_nt: TGCGCCAGCAGCCAAGAGCCGGGAGCGGGCGCCCTGAGCTCCTACGAGCAGTACTTC; d_call: NA; v_call: TRBV23-1; clone_size: NA; j_call: TRBJ2-7
cdr3_aa: CASSYSGVGTYEQYF; cdr3_nt: TGTGCCAGCAGTTACAGCGGGGTTGGGACCTACGAGCAGTACTTC; d_call: TRBD2; v_call: TRBV6-5; clone_size: NA; j_call: TRBJ2-7
cdr3_aa: CATSRDSRSEQYF; cdr3_nt: TGTGCCACCAGCAGGGACAGCCGTTCCGAGCAGTACTTC; d_call: NA; v_call: TRBV15; clone_size: NA; j_call: TRBJ2-7
cdr3_aa: CASSAGTAGSLIPQHF; cdr3_nt: TGTGCCAGCAGCGCGGGGACAGCGGGGTCTTTAATTCCCCAGCATTTT; d_call: TRBD1; v_call: TRBV7-2; clone_size: NA; j_call: TRBJ1-5
cdr3_aa: CASSPWPVELDYGYTF; cdr3_nt: TGTGCCAGCAGCCCTTGGCCGGTAGAATTGGACTATGGCTACACCTTC; d_call: NA; v_call: TRBV5-4; clone_size: few; j_call: TRBJ1-2
cdr3_aa: CASSYLPGGLAGSETQYF; cdr3_nt: TGTGCCAGCAGCTACTTACCGGGGGGACTAGCGGGGTCAGAGACCCAGTACTTC; d_call: TRBD2; v_call: TRBV7-6; clone_size: few; j_call: TRBJ2-5